This T cell receptor (beta chain) was sequenced for a study of Graves' ophthalmopathy and Graves' hyperthyroidism. Study results and limitations: With almost 90% sensitivity and roughly 77% specificity, a 13-signature model separated ophthalmopathy from stable hyperthyroidism.

Trimming cost V 6 bases and J 7 bases, with 15 bases left between them. The CDR3 covers 12 residues. Germline values: CDR1 DFQATT, CDR2 SNEGSKA (reference sequence). RNA transcripts served as template for amplifying TCR beta CDR3 sequences. HTBI primers were used in a first-round RT-PCR, which preceded a second-round multiplex PCR. TCRdb recomputed calls from the multiplex PCR reads with MiXCR, one row per CDR3 protein. The data contain some 520,000 distinct CDR3 sequences, around an eighth of them singletons. This clonotype has at least ten counts. What it recognizes is unknown. This receptor was taken from a woman in her thirties with Graves' ophthalmopathy. V usage is TRBV20-1 and J usage is TRBJ1-1; tentative D call: TRBD1 (5 bases). Material: blood. In DNA form, the CDR3 reads TGCAGTGCCCCGGGAGGGGCGGTTGAAGCTTTCTTT. This encodes CSAPGGAVEAFF.